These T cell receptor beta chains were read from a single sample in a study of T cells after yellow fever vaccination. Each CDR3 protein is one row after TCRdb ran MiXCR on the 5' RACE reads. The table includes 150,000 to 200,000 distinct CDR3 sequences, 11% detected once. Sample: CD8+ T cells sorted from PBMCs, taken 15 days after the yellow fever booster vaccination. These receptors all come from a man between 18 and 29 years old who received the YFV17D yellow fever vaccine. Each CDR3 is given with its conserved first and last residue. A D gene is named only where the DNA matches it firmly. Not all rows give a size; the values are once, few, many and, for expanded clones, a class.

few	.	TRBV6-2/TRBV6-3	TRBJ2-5	TGTGCCAGCACCGAGCCCGGATTCCGAGAGACCCAGTACTTC	CASTEPGFRETQYF
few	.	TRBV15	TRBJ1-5	TGTGCCACCAGCAGAGTACAGGGAGGTCAGCCCCAGCATTTT	CATSRVQGGQPQHF
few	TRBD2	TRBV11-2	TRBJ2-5	TGTGCCAGCAGCTTAGATAGCGGGGGGGTAGGGACCCAGTACTTC	CASSLDSGGVGTQYF
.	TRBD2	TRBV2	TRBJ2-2	TGTGCCAGCAGTGAACCCAGCGGGGGGGCCCTCACCGGGGAGCTGTTTTTT	CASSEPSGGALTGELFF
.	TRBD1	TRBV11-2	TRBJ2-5	TGTGCCAGCAGCTACAGGGGGCCGGTAGGGACCCAGTACTTC	CASSYRGPVGTQYF
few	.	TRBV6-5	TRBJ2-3	TGTGCCAGCAGTAATGGGGGGCGCACAGATACGCAGTATTTT	CASSNGGRTDTQYF
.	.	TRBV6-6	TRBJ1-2	TGTGCCAGCAGTTACTCGTCCAGGGACCACTATGGCTACACCTTC	CASSYSSRDHYGYTF
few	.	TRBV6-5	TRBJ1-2	TGTGCCAGCAGTTACTCGGAAAGGGATGGCTACACCTTC	CASSYSERDGYTF
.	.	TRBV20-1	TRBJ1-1	TGCAGTGCCTCGACAGAGAGTTACATGAACACTGAAGCTTTCTTT	CSASTESYMNTEAFF
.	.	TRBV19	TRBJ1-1	TGTGCCAGTTGGGGAATGACTGAAGCTTTCTTT	CASWGMTEAFF
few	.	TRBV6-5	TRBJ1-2	TGTGCCAGCAGTTATGCCTCTAACTATGGCTACACCTTC	CASSYASNYGYTF
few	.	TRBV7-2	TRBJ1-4	TGTGCCAGCAGCTTATGGGCGAATGAAAAACTGTTTTTT	CASSLWANEKLFF
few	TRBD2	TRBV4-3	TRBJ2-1	TGCGCCAGCAGCCAAGTGTTGGCGGGGGGAAGTGATGAGCAGTTCTTC	CASSQVLAGGSDEQFF
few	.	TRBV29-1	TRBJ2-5	TGCAGCGTTTTATTTTACGGGGTCTCTTCTGAGACCCAGTACTTC	CSVLFYGVSSETQYF
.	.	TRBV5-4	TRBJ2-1	TGTGCCAGCAGGGAGCTGCAAAGAGACAATGAGCAGTTCTTC	CASRELQRDNEQFF
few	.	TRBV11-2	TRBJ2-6	TGTGCCAGCAGCTTATTCCGGAGCTCCAGCCCCTCTGGGGCCAACGTCCTGACTTTC	CASSLFRSSSPSGANVLTF
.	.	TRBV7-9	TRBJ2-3	TGTGCCAGCAGCTACCCTAGTGCCGATACGCAGTATTTT	CASSYPSADTQYF
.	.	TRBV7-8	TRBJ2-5	TGTGCCAGCAGCGAGGGACCGAACCAAGAGACCCAGTACTTC	CASSEGPNQETQYF
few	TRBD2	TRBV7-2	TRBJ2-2	TGTGCCAGCAGGCCCCAGAGAGCGGGGGGGGCGAACACCGGGGAGCTGTTTTTT	CASRPQRAGGANTGELFF
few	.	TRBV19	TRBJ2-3	TGTGCCAGTAGTATATCCACAGGAGATACGCAGTATTTT	CASSISTGDTQYF
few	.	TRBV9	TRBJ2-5	TGTGCCAGCAGCGTAGCAGCGGCGGGGTCAGAGACCCAGTACTTC	CASSVAAAGSETQYF
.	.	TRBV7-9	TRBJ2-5	TGTGCCAGCAGCTTAGCGGGGAAAGAGACCCAGTACTTC	CASSLAGKETQYF
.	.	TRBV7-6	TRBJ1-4	TGTGCCAGCAGCTTAGAAAATGGGGGCTATGAAAAACTGTTTTTT	CASSLENGGYEKLFF
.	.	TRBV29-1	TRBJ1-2	TGCAGCGCCAAAGCGGAGGGCAGAGATGGCTACACCTTC	CSAKAEGRDGYTF
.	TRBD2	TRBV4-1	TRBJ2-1	TGCGCCAGCAGCCAAGACCCCCTAGCGGGAGTAGCAAATGAGCAGTTCTTC	CASSQDPLAGVANEQFF
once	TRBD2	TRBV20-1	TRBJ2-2	TGCAGTGCTAGAGATCAGTGGGGGGGGACCCACCTCACCGGGGAGCTGTTTTTT	CSARDQWGGTHLTGELFF
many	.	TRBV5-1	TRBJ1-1	TGCGCCAGCAGCTCCCAGGGCGCGAACACTGAAGCTTTCTTT	CASSSQGANTEAFF
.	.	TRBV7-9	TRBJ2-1	TGTGCCAGCAGCTTAGGCTTGGATGGATTCTTC	CASSLGLDGFF
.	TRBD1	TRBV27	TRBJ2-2	TGTGCCAGCAGTGAGGGGGCGGGTACCGGGGAGCTGTTTTTT	CASSEGAGTGELFF
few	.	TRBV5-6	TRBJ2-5	TGTGCCAGCAGCGACCAAGAGACCCAGTACTTC	CASSDQETQYF
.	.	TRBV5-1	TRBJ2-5	TGCGCCAGCAGCTTGATGAGGGAGACCCAGTACTTC	CASSLMRETQYF
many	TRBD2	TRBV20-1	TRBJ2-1	TGCAGTGCTACAAGCCCTACTAGCGGATACAATGAGCAGTTCTTC	CSATSPTSGYNEQFF
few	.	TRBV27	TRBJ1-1	TGTGCCAGCAGTCACGGGGAGAACACTGAAGCTTTCTTT	CASSHGENTEAFF